One TCR beta chain is described in this entry. Its antigen target is currently unknown. Base quality data are lacking; no much larger clone is found one base away. RNA was extracted using the RNeasy kit, and roughly 0.5 to 1 microgram was reverse transcribed with random hexamers. TCR beta CDR3 regions were amplified with the immunoSEQ multiplex PCR assay covering 54 Vbeta and 13 Jbeta segments. PCR amplification bias was corrected using a synthetic template baseline for primer optimization and computational correction. In the paper's pipeline: Only productive sequences were kept, with reads annotated to V, D and J genes according to IMGT and analyzed in immunoSEQ Analyzer. To calculate clonality, Shannon entropy was normalized by log2 of the number of productive unique sequences and then subtracted from one. For each patient and control, public and private clones were evaluated within the 100 most prevalent clones. Susac-specific clones were defined as absent from healthy and MS cohorts, about 1,100 published viral clones and other ImmuneACCESS disease sequences. TCRdb ran its own pipeline on the public reads, namely fastp trimming at Q25 and MiXCR clone calling, and kept in-frame beta chains. CDR3 protein duplicates are merged, each entry listing the most common genes and DNA. TCRdb's processing, not the study's, gives the V and J calls here. The sample table contains roughly 84,000 distinct CDR3 sequences; only one count was recorded for approximately 96% of them. The ten largest clones take up more than 0.35% of the sample.

Peripheral blood CD8+ and CD4+ T cells from healthy donors, Susac syndrome patients and multiple sclerosis patients were profiled by high-throughput TCR beta sequencing. Susac syndrome patients met recently defined diagnostic criteria for definite or probable disease. CD8+ TEMRA cells were enriched by FACS, while bulk CD8+ and CD4+ T cells were purified by magnetic negative isolation. Blood was collected in EDTA tubes and processed within 24 hours, with PBMCs isolated through density gradient centrifugation. PBMCs intended for TCR sequencing were cryopreserved in liquid nitrogen and were subsequently thawed in a 37 degrees C water bath. Purity of sorted or isolated CD4+, CD8+ and CD8+ TEMRA cells was at least 90%. Per the germline V gene (reference sequence), DFQATT is the CDR1 and SNEGSKA is the CDR2. Including cysteine and phenylalanine, the CDR3 has 19 amino acids. Only the CDR3 DNA stays, 57 bases, in frame from base 1. V loses 1 base of germline sequence and J loses 2 bases, and the interval between the two ends is 25 bases.

The sample originates from a study of CD8 T cells in Susac syndrome (dated by TCRdb to the late 2010s). Study-level background: Of the Susac syndrome patients who were sequenced, about eight were in clinical remission while six had clinically active disease. Repertoire sequencing was used to test whether CD8+ T cell activation and differentiation in Susac syndrome was antigen driven. At the time of blood withdrawal, Susac syndrome patients were either therapy-naive, taking corticosteroids (with some also receiving IVIg), or on IVIg alone. The clonality of the CD8+ T cell repertoire was compared across over 9 healthy donors, some 14 Susac syndrome patients and under 19 multiple sclerosis patients. Overall results and qualifications from the work: Approximately 15 Susac-specific public clones were identified in the total CD8+ repertoire, and five Susac-specific public clones were identified in the CD8+ TEMRA repertoire. The number of individuals in the TCR sequencing and HLA analysis was recognized as being relatively small. Susac syndrome CD8+ repertoires showed clonal expansion, highest in CD8+ TEMRA cells and greater in clinically active than remitting patients.

Sequences were obtained from CD8+ T cells from PBMCs. The chain is assembled from TRBV20-1 and TRBJ2-3; the D gene is unclear. The origin of this receptor is a human donor with Susac syndrome. The CDR3 protein sequence reads: CSARADDGRWNWVTDTQYF. The base sequence is TGCAGTGCTAGAGCGGACGATGGAAGGTGGAATTGGGTCACAGATACGCAGTATTTT.